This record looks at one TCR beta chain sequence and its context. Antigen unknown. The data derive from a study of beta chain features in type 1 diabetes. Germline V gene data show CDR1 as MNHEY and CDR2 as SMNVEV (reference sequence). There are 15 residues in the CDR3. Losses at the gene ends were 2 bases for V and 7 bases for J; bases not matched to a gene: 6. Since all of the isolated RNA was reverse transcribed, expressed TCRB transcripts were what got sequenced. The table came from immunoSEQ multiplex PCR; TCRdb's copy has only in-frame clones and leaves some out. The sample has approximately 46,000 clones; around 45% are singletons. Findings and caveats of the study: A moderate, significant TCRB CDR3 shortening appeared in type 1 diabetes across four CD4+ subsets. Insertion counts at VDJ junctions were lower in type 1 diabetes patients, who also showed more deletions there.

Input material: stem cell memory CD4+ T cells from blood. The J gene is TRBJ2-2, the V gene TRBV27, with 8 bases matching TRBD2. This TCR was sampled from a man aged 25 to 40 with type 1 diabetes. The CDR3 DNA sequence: TGTGCCAGCAGTTTAGCTCTAGCGGGCATCGGGGAGCTGTTTTTT. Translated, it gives CASSLALAGIGELFF.